A selection of T cell receptor beta chains follows, all from one sample in a study of cytomegalovirus exposure and HLA in healthy donors. Libraries were prepared by immunoSEQ multiplex PCR; TCRdb keeps only in-frame clonotypes and omits some of them. The table records around 90,000 clones, about 66% of them present only once. The sample comprised PBMCs. The source of these receptors is a boy between 5 and 17 years old in good health and CMV-seropositive. The conserved cysteine and the conserved F or W are not part of the CDR3 here.

V	J	CDR3
TRBV9	TRBJ2-2	ASSPRFVGRGNTGELF
TRBV11-2	TRBJ2-7	ASSLRGYSDYEQY
TRBV7-9	TRBJ2-1	ASSELRGTYNEQF
TRBV27	TRBJ1-2	ASSLGLGNDGYT
TRBV9	TRBJ2-1	ASSVGGGTYNEQF
TRBV27	TRBJ1-2	ASSLRQGPGGYT
TRBV29-1	TRBJ2-1	SVRMGDYDNEQF
TRBV25-1	TRBJ1-1	ASSPGNTEAF
TRBV18	TRBJ2-1	ASSPRTGGINEQF
TRBV6-1	TRBJ1-3	ASSQTGGAGNTIY
TRBV10-3	TRBJ1-5	ASDRGQSNQPQH
TRBV28	TRBJ1-5	ASSLRGSPYQPQH
TRBV7-8	TRBJ2-7	ASTAGGPGEGEQY
TRBV2	TRBJ1-1	ASRDRGRQMNTEAF
TRBV19	TRBJ1-5	ASTQMGPTGNQPQH
TRBV19	TRBJ2-1	ASSISLGVGRDEQF
TRBV9	TRBJ2-2	ASSVARVTGELF
TRBV6-1	TRBJ2-7	ASSEAYYEQY
TRBV4-2	TRBJ1-6	ASSLGTQYNSPLH
TRBV19	TRBJ1-5	ASSIPGGAQQPQH
TRBV19	TRBJ2-2	ASSISGENTGELF
TRBV7-3	TRBJ2-3	ASSLTFDTLSTDTQY
TRBV5-1	TRBJ1-2	ASSLLSTNYGYT
TRBV19	TRBJ2-7	ASTLKGAGERGEQY
TRBV2	TRBJ1-5	ASSEGGYSNQPQH
TRBV7-8	TRBJ2-1	ASSASVLINNEQF